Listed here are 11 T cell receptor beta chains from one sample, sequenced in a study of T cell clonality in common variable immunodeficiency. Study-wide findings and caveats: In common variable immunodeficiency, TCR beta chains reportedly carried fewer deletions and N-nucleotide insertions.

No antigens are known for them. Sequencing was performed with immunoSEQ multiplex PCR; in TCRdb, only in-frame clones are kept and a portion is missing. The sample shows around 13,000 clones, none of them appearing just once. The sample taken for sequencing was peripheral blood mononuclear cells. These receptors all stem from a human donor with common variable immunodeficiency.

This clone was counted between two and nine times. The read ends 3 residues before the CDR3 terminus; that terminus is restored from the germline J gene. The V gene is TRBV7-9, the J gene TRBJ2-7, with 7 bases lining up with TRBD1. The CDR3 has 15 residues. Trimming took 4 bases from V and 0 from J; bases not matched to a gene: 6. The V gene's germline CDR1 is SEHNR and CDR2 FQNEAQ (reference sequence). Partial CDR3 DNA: TGTGCCAGCAGCTCAATGGGACAGCTCTCCTACGAG. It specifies CASSSMGQLSYE. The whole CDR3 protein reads CASSSMGQLSYEQYF.

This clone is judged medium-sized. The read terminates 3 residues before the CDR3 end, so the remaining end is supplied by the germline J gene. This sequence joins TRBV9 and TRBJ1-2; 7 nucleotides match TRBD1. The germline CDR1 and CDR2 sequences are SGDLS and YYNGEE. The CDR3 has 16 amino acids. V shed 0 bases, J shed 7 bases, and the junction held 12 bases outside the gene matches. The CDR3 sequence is CASSVATLGTAAGYTF. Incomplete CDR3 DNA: TGTGCCAGCAGCGTAGCTACCCTGGGGACAGCCGCTGGC.

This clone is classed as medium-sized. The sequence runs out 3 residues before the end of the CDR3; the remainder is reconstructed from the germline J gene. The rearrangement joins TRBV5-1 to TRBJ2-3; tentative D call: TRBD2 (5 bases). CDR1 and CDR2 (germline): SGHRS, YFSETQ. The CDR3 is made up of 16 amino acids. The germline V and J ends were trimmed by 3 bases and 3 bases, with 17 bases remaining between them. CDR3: CASSSSGPRGTDTQYF. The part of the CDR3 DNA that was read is TGCGCCAGCAGCTCATCCGGACCCCGGGGAACAGATACG.

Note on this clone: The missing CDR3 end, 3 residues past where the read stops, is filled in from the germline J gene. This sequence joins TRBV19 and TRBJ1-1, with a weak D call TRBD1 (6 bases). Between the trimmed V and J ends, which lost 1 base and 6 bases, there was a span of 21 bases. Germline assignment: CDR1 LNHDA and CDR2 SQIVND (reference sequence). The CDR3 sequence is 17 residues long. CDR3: CASSIGPADRRRAEAFF. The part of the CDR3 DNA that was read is TGTGCCAGTAGTATAGGGCCCGCCGACAGGAGGCGGGCTGAA.

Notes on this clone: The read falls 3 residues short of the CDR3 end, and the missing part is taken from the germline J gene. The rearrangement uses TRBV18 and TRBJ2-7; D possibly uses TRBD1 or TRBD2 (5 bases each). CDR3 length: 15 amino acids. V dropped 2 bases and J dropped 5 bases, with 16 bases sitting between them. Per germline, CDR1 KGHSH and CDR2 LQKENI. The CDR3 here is CASSPMGRAGNEQYF. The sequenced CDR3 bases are TGTGCCAGCTCACCAATGGGCAGGGCCGGGAACGAG.

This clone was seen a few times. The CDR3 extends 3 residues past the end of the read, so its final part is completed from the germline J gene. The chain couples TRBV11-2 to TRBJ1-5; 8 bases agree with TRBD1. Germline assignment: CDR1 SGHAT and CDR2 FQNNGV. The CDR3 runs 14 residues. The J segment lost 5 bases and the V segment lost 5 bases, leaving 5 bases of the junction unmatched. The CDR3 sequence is CASSVQGAHQPQHF. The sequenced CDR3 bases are TGTGCCAGCAGCGTCCAGGGGGCACATCAGCCC.

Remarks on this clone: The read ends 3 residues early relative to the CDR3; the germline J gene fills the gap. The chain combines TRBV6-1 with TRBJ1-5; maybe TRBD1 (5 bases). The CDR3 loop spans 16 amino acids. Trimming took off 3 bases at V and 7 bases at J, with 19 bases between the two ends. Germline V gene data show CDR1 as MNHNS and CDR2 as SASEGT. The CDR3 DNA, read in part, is TGTGCCAGCAGTGATAATAGGTGGAAGGGGTTCCAGCCC. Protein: CASSDNRWKGFQP. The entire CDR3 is CASSDNRWKGFQPQHF.

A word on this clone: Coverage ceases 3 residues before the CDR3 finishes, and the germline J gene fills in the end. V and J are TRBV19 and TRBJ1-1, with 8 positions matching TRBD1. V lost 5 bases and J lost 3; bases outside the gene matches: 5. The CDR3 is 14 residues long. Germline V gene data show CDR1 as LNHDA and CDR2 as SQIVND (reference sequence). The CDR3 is CASSDGQGHTEAFF. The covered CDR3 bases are TGTGCCAGTAGTGACGGACAGGGCCACACTGAA.

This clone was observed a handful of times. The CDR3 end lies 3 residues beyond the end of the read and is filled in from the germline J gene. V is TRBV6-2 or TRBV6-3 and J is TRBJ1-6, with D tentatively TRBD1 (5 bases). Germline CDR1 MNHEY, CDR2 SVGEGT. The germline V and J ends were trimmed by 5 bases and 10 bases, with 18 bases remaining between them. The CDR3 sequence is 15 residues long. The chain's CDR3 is CASSPFRVRQSPLHF. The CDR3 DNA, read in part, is TGTGCCAGCAGTCCCTTCAGGGTTCGCCAATCACCC.

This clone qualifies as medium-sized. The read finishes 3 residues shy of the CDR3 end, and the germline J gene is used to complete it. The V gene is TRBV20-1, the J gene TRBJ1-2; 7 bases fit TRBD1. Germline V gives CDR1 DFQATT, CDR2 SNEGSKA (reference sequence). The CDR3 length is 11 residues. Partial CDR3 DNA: TGCAGTGCTAGATCCGACAGGGCC. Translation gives CSARSDRA. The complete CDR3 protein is CSARSDRAYTF.

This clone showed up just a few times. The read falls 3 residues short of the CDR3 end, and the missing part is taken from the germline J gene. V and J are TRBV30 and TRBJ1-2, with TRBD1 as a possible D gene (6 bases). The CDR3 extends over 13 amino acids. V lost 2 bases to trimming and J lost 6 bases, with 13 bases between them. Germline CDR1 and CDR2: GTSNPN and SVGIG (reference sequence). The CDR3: CAWSPQGSHGYTF. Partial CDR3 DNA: TGTGCCTGGAGTCCACAGGGTTCCCATGGC.